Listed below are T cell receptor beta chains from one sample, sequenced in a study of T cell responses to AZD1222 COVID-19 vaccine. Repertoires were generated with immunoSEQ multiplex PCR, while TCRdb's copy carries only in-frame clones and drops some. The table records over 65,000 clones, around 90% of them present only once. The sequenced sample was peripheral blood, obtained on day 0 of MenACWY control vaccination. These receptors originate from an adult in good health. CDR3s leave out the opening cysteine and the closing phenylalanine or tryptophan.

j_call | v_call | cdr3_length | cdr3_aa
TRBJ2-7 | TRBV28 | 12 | ASSLYLGGHEQY
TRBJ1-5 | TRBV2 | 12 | ASSEYRGGWPQH
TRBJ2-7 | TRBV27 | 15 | ASSLGIGAGEGREQY
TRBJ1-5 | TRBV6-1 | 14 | ASSALTGQRNQPQH
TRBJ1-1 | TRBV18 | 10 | ASSRGEGHAF
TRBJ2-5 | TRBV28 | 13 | ASSLLTSGQETQY
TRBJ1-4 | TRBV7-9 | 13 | ASSSLTGLGEKLF
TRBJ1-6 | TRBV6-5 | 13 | ASSYMDRGNSPLH
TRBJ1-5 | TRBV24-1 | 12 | ATGEQGAGQPQH
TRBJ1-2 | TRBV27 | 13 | ASRDGGGANYGYT
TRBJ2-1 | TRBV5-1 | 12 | ASSFGPTGNEQF
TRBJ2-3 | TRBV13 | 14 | ASSLGPGLVSDTQY
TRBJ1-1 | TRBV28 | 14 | ASSGYSLKGNTEAF
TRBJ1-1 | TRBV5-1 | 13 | ASSLTGGGNTEAF
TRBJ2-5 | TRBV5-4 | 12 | ASSLESRGETQY
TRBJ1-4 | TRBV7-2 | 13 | ASRSTGTETEKLF
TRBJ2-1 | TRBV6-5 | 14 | ASSYTTSGGAGEQF
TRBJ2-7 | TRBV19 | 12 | ASSVGQRFYEQY
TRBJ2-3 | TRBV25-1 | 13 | ASSVGGRGTDTQY
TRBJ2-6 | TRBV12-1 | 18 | ASSPRNQGICRSGANVLT
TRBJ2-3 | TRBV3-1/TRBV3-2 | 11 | ASSPGTTDTQY
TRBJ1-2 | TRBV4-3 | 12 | ASSQGWGDYGYT
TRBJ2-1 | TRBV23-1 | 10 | ASGQSSDEQF
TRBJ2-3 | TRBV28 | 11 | ASTGRGLPSRH
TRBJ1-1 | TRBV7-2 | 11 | ASSRSVNTEAF
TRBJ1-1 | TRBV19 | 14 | ASSVSQGRITTEAF
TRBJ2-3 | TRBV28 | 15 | ASSSPGLAGYTDTQY
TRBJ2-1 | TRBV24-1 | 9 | ATNSNNEQF
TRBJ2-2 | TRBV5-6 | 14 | ASSLRLAGVVGELF
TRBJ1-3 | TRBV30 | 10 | AWSTGGNTIY
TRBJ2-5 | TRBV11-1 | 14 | ASSLVWQGAAETQY
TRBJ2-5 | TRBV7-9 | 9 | ASSLQETQY
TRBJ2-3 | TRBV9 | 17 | ASSVQLRTSGTRTDTQY
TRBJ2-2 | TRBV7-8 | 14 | ASSFPAAGIAGELF
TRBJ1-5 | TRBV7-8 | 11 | ASSLKVNQPQH
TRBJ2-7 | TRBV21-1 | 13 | ASSKNWGLGGEQY
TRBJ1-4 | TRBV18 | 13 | ASSPRGDRDEKLF
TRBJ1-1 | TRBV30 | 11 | AWSVQGDTEAF
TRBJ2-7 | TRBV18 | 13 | ASSPPGTGGNEQY
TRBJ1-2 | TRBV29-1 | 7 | SVELGNT
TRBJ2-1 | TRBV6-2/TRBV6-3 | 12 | ASIPPGADNEQF